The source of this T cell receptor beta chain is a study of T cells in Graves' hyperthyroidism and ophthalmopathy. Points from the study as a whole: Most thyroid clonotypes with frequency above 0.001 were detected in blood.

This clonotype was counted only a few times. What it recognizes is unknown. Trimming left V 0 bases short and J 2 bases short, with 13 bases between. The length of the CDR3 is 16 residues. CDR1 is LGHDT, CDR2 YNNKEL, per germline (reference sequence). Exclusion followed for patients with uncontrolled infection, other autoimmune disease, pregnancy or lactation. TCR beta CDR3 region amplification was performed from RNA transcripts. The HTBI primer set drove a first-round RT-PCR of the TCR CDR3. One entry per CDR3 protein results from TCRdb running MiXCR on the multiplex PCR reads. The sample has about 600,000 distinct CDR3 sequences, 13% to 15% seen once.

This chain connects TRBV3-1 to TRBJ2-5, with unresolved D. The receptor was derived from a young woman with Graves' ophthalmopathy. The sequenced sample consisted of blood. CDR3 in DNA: TGTGCCAGCAGCCAAGAGAAGCGTACGAATCAAGAGACCCAGTACTTC. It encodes CASSQEKRTNQETQYF.